The clone carrying this T cell receptor beta chain was recorded many times. What it binds is not known. Library preparation for TCR beta used quantitative 5'-RACE with molecular barcodes. TCRdb reprocessed the 5' RACE reads via MiXCR and lists one record per CDR3 protein. Here the sample spans approximately 180,000 distinct CDR3 sequences, 15% to 20% being singletons. Looked up from germline, CDR1 is LNHNV and CDR2 is YYDKDF (reference sequence). This CDR3 spans 15 amino acids. V was shortened by 7 bases and J by 6 bases, with 21 bases between the two germline ends. This sample stems from a study of CD8 T cells in ankylosing spondylitis. General study points: Existing reports had already noted some motif variants in reactive arthritis synovial fluid and blood. Reports say disease-linked clones showed up significantly more in matched ankylosing spondylitis synovial fluid. Blood from ankylosing spondylitis patients appeared to carry a characteristic roughly 8-variant TCR beta motif.

This receptor was taken from a male donor between 5 and 29 years old with ankylosing spondylitis or in good health (not recorded which). Sequencing used blood, either unsorted or a sorted T cell fraction (not recorded which). The V call is TRBV15, the J call TRBJ1-1; D remains ambiguous. The CDR3 sequence is CATTARKIQTSEAFF. Written as DNA, the CDR3 is TGTGCCACCACCGCTAGAAAAATACAGACTTCTGAAGCTTTCTTT.